The 14 T cell receptor beta chains reported below all come from one sample, sequenced in a study of T cell responses to AZD1222 COVID-19 vaccine. Only in-frame clones appear in the TCRdb table, and some are missing; sequencing was by immunoSEQ multiplex PCR. This sample has roughly 120,000 clones, with 65% to 90% found just once. Sequences were derived from peripheral blood, sampled on day 0 of AZD1222 vaccination. Receptors originate from an adult in good health.

CDR3: CATSDPGLQSGEQYF. CDR3 coding DNA: TGTGCCACCAGTGACCCGGGGTTACAGTCGGGCGAGCAGTACTTC. This rearrangement joins TRBV24-1 to TRBJ2-7; D may be TRBD2 (5 bases). The CDR3 runs to 15 residues. The germline V and J ends were trimmed by 4 bases and 6 bases, with 18 bases remaining between them. Germline assignment: CDR1 KGHDR and CDR2 SFDVKD.

This rearrangement joins TRBV18 to TRBJ2-7; D gene uncertain. CDR1 is KGHSH, CDR2 LQKENI, per germline. The V end lost 1 base, the J end lost 6 bases, and 7 bases lay between the germline ends. This CDR3 comprises 12 residues. This CDR3 reads CASSPLAGEQYF. The CDR3 DNA reads as TGTGCCAGCTCACCACTTGCCGGCGAGCAGTACTTC.

The chain carries TRBV12-3 or TRBV12-4 and TRBJ1-2; 7 bases agree with TRBD1. The CDR3 extends over 13 amino acids. J gave up 8 bases and V 6 bases, and 9 bases lay outside the gene matches. In nucleotides, the CDR3 is TGTGCCAGCAGACCCACAGGGGCTGGAGGCTACACCTTC. This translates into CASRPTGAGGYTF.

The table lists this clone with a few counts. The V call is TRBV6-5, the J call TRBJ2-5; no firm D call. The CDR3 is 11 amino acids. V dropped 2 bases and J dropped 2 bases, with 0 bases sitting between them. The germline V gene has CDR1 MNHEY and CDR2 SVGAGI. This CDR3 is CASSYQETQYF. The CDR3 bases are TGTGCCAGCAGTTACCAAGAGACCCAGTACTTC.

The rearrangement uses TRBV7-2 and TRBJ1-5; 12 bases line up with TRBD1. Germline CDR1 SGHTA, CDR2 FQGNSA. Trimming at V came to 4 bases and at J to 5 bases, leaving 3 bases not matched to a gene. CDR3 length equals 15 residues. The CDR3 bases are TGTGCCAGCAGCTCGGGACAGGGGGCTTATCAGCCCCAGCATTTT. Its translation: CASSSGQGAYQPQHF.

V and J are TRBV7-9 and TRBJ2-7, with D maybe TRBD1 (6 bases). This CDR3 is 14 amino acids long. Germline V lookup: CDR1 SEHNR, CDR2 FQNEAQ (reference sequence). The ends were cut back, 3 bases at V and 2 bases at J, with 11 bases in the middle. The DNA for the CDR3 is TGTGCCAGCAGCTTCGGGACACCAGCCTACGAGCAGTACTTC. It is translated as CASSFGTPAYEQYF.

This rearrangement joins TRBV6-5 to TRBJ2-2, with TRBD2 identical over 7 bases. The CDR3 spans 15 residues. Germline V gene lookup returns CDR1 MNHEY and CDR2 SVGAGI. Trimming took 8 bases from V and 5 from J; bases not matched to a gene: 11. CDR3 sequence: CASHSGGGRTGELFF. Written as DNA, the CDR3 is TGTGCCAGCCACTCTGGGGGGGGGAGAACCGGGGAGCTGTTTTTT.

This clone was seen a few times. The rearrangement links TRBV30 to TRBJ2-5; a weak D match, TRBD1 (6 bases). V lost 8 bases, J lost 1 base, and 17 bases lay in between. Germline assignment: CDR1 GTSNPN and CDR2 SVGIG (reference sequence). The CDR3 consists of 14 residues. In nucleotides, the CDR3 is TGTGCCGCCTCAGGGGCGATCTTCCAAGAGACCCAGTACTTC. Translated, it gives CAASGAIFQETQYF.

This clone was recorded only once. This chain connects TRBV5-4 to TRBJ2-4; D ambiguous. The V end lost 4 bases, the J end lost 14 bases, and 19 bases lay between the germline ends. Looked up from germline, CDR1 is SGHNT and CDR2 is YYREEE (reference sequence). The CDR3 is 13 amino acids. The CDR3 spells CASSPSQSVTEYF. The CDR3 coding sequence is TGTGCCAGCAGCCCGTCTCAGTCGGTTACAGAGTACTTC. Full variable domain (missing parts from reference TRBV5-4 and TRBJ2-4): ETGVTQSPTHLIKTRGQQVTLRCSSQSGHNTVSWYQQALGQGPQFIFQYYREEENGRGNFPPRFSGLQFPNYSSELNVNALELDDSALYLCASSPSQSVTEYFGAGTRLSVL.

This chain uses TRBV4-2 with TRBJ2-5, with D perhaps TRBD1 (7 bases). V was trimmed by 1 base and J by 3 bases, leaving 12 bases between them. Germline V gives CDR1 LGHNA, CDR2 YNFKEQ. The CDR3 has 15 amino acids. The DNA for the CDR3 is TGTGCCAGCAGCCAAGGTCAGGGGGGTGAAGAGACCCAGTACTTC. It encodes CASSQGQGGEETQYF.

This rearrangement joins TRBV7-2 to TRBJ2-7; 7 positions agree with TRBD1. J gave up 4 bases and V 5 bases, and 8 bases lay outside the gene matches. This CDR3 is built from 14 residues. CDR1 is SGHTA and CDR2 is FQGNSA in the germline V gene. CDR3 loop: CASSQNRGSYEQYF. As DNA, the CDR3 is TGTGCCAGCAGCCAGAACAGGGGTTCATACGAGCAGTACTTC.

The V and J genes are TRBV6-5 and TRBJ1-5; D gene uncertain. The CDR3 loop spans 15 amino acids. Trimming cost V 0 bases and J 4 bases, with 10 bases left between them. CDR1 is MNHEY, CDR2 SVGAGI, per germline. This CDR3 reads CASSYSGGLNQPQHF. Here the CDR3 DNA reads TGTGCCAGCAGTTACTCGGGCGGCCTGAATCAGCCCCAGCATTTT.

This clone was detected only once. The CDR3 region is CASSPSWVAGNTIYF. CDR3 coding DNA: TGTGCCAGCAGTCCTTCCTGGGTAGCTGGAAACACCATATATTTT. This sequence joins TRBV28 and TRBJ1-3, with D uncertain. Germline V gene sequence: CDR1 MDHEN, CDR2 SYDVKM. This CDR3 is built from 15 residues. Trimming removed 5 bases at V and 2 bases at J, with 13 bases between.

This clone was detected only once. This chain connects TRBV19 to TRBJ2-2; D not resolved. Trimming pared 4 bases from V and 5 bases from J, leaving 14 bases between. Germline loops: CDR1 LNHDA, CDR2 SQIVND (reference sequence). The CDR3 spans 15 residues. CDR3 bases: TGTGCCAGTAGTAGGGCCCAAATTTCGACCGGGGAGCTGTTTTTT. Encoded protein: CASSRAQISTGELFF.